The clone carrying this T cell receptor beta chain was recorded many times. Its antigen is still unknown. This entry belongs to a study of spatial heterogeneity in lung cancer. Across the study: Strong correlation linked TCR transcript counts in tumor regions to a T cell module score derived from matched bulk RNA-seq.

CDR1 SQVTM and CDR2 ANQGSEA come from the germline V gene. This CDR3 contains 13 residues. Unmatched junction bases numbered 3, after V lost 3 bases and J lost 2 bases. As to time point: sample taken at primary tumor resection. The donors, 72 patients with untreated early-stage non-small cell lung cancer, provided the samples. Unsorted whole RNA of tumor, nontumor lung or frozen PBMC was sequenced. Individual TCR cDNA molecules each bore their own unique molecular identifier. TCRdb reprocessed the 5' RACE reads via MiXCR and lists one record per CDR3 protein. The sample consists of roughly 5,800 distinct CDR3 sequences, approximately 8.5% of them appearing once. Study conclusions and caveats: The number of expanded tumor alpha and beta chains correlated with mutation number.

The V gene is TRBV29-1, the J gene TRBJ2-5, with 7 bases fitting TRBD2. Sequencing used lung tumor tissue, obtained at surgery. The sequence was obtained from a female donor with early-stage non-small cell lung cancer. CDR3 amino acids: CSVEGGGQETQYF. CDR3 coding DNA: TGCAGCGTTGAGGGCGGGGGTCAAGAGACCCAGTACTTC. The variable domain in full, with the rest retrieved from reference TRBV29-1 and TRBJ2-5, is SAVISQKPSRDICQRGTSLTIQCQVDSQVTMMFWYRQQPGQSLTLIATANQGSEATYESGFVIDKFPISRPNLTFSTLTVSNMSPEDSSIYLCSVEGGGQETQYFGPGTRLLVL.